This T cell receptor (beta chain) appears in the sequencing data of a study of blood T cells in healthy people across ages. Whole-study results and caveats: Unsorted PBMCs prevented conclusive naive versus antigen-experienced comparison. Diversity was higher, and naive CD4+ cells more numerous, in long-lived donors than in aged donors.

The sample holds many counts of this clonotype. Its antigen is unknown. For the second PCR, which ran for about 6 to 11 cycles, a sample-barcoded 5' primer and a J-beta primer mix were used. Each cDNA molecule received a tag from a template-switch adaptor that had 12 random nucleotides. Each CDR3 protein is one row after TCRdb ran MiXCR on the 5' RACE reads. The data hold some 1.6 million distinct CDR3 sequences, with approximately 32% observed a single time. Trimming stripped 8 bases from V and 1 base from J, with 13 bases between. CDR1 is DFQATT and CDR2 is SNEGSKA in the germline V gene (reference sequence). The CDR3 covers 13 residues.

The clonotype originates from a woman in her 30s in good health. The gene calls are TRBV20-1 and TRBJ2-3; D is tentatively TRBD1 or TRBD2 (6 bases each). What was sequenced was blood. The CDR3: CSTEGGGTDTQYF. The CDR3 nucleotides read TGCAGTACCGAGGGGGGCGGCACAGATACGCAGTATTTT.